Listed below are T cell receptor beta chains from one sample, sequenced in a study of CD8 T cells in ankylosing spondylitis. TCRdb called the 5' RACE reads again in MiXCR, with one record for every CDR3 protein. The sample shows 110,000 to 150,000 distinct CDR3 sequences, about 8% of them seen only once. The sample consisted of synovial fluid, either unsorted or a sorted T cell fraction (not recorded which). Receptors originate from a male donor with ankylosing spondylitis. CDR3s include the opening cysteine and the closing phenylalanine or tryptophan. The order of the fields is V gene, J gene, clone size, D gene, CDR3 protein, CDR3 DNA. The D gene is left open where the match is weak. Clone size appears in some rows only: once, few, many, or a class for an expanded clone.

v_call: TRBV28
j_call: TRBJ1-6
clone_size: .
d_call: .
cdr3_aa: CASSSPDTLVSPLHF
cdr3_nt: TGTGCCAGCAGTTCCCCGGACACTCTAGTTTCACCCCTCCACTTT

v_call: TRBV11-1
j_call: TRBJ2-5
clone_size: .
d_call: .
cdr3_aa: CASSLGQGLQETQYF
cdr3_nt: TGTGCCAGCAGCTTAGGGCAGGGGCTGCAAGAGACCCAGTACTTC

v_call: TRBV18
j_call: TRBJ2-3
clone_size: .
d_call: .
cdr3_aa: CASSPIRSGAGDTQYF
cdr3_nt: TGTGCCAGCTCACCAATACGTTCTGGAGCAGGGGATACGCAGTATTTT

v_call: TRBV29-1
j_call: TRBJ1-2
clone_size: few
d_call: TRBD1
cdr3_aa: CSVVGQGAGYTF
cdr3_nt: TGCAGCGTTGTGGGACAGGGGGCCGGCTACACCTTC

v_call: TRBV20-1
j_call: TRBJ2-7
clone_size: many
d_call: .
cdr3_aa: CSARPGGWYEQYF
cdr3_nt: TGCAGTGCTAGGCCGGGGGGCTGGTACGAGCAGTACTTC

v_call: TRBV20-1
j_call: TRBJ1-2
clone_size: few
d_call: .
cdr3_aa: CSARDLFNYGYTF
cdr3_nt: TGCAGTGCTAGAGATCTGTTTAACTATGGCTACACCTTC

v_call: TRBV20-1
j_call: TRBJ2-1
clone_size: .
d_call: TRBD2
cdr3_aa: CSASLGRGDHNEQFF
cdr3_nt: TGCAGTGCTTCCCTAGGGCGGGGGGACCACAATGAGCAGTTCTTC

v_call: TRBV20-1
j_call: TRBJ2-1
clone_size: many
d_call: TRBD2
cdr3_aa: CSVPAGGRNEQFF
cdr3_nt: TGCAGTGTTCCAGCGGGGGGGCGCAATGAGCAGTTCTTC

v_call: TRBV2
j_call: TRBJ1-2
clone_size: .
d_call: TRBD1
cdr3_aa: CASSVIAGGDGYTF
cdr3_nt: TGTGCCAGCAGTGTCATAGCAGGGGGCGATGGCTACACCTTC

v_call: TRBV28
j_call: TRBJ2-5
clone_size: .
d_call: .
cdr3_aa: CASRAGGGETQYF
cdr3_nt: TGTGCCAGCAGGGCAGGGGGAGGAGAGACCCAGTACTTC

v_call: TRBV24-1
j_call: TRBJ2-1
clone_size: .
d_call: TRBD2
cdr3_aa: CATSDVLSTSGSIYEQFF
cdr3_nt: TGTGCCACCAGTGATGTTCTCTCTACTAGCGGGAGTATCTATGAGCAGTTCTTC

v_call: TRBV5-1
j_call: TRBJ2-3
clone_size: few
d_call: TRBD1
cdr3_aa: CASSDRVTNTQYF
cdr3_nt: TGCGCCAGCAGCGACAGGGTAACGAATACGCAGTATTTT

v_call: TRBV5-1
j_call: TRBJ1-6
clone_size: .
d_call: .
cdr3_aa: CASSLESDYNSPLHF
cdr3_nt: TGCGCCAGCAGCTTGGAGTCAGACTATAATTCACCCCTCCACTTT

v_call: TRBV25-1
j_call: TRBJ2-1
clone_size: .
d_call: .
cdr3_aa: CASSDFVGNEQFF
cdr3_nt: TGTGCCAGCAGTGACTTTGTTGGCAATGAGCAGTTCTTC

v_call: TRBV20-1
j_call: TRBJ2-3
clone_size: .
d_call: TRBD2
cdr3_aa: CSASLKRDLITDTQYF
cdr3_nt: TGCAGTGCTAGTCTCAAGCGGGACCTTATTACAGATACGCAGTATTTT

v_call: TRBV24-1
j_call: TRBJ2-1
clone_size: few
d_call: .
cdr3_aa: CATSGGAAYNEQFF
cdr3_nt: TGTGCCACCTCTGGTGGAGCTGCCTACAATGAGCAGTTCTTC

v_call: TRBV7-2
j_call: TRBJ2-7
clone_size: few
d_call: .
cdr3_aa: CASRGVGDEQYF
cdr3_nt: TGTGCCAGCAGAGGGGTCGGTGATGAGCAGTACTTC

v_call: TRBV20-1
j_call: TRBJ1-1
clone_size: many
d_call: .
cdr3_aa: CSARDRQHTEAFF
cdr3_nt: TGCAGTGCTAGAGATCGACAGCACACTGAAGCTTTCTTT

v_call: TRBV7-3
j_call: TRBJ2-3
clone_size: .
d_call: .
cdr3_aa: CASSLQVSDTQYF
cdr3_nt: TGTGCCAGCAGCTTACAGGTGTCGGATACGCAGTATTTT

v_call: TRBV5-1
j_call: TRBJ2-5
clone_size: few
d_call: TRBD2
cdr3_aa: CASSWISGSQETQYF
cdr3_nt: TGCGCCAGCAGCTGGATTAGCGGGAGCCAAGAGACCCAGTACTTC

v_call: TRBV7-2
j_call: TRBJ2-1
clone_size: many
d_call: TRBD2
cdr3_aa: CASSRGLVFADYNEQFF
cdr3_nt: TGTGCCAGCAGCCGAGGACTAGTTTTCGCCGATTACAATGAGCAGTTCTTC

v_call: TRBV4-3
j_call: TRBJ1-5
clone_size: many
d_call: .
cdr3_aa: CASSQDHRDNQPQHF
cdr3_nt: TGCGCCAGCAGCCAAGATCACAGGGACAATCAGCCCCAGCATTTT

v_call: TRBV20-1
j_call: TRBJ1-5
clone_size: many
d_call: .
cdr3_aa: CSARDPATGTNQPQHF
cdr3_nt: TGCAGTGCTAGAGATCCCGCGACAGGAACTAATCAGCCCCAGCATTTT

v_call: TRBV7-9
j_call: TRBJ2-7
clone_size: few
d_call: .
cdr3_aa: CASSLGSSDNYEQYF
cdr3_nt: TGTGCCAGCAGCTTAGGGTCCTCAGACAACTACGAGCAGTACTTC

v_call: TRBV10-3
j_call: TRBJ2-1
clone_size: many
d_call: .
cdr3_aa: CAISPPGQWGTYNEQFF
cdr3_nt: TGTGCCATCAGCCCCCCGGGCCAATGGGGTACCTACAATGAGCAGTTCTTC

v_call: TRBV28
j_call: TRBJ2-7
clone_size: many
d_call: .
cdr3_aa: CASSLYQYEQYF
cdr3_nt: TGTGCCAGCAGTTTATACCAGTACGAGCAGTACTTC

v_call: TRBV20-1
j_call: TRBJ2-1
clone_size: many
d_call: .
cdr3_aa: CSASTPGSNEQFF
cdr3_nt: TGCAGTGCTAGTACCCCTGGGAGTAATGAGCAGTTCTTC

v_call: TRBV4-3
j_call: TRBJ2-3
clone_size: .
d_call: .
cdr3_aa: CASSQGSKTDTQYF
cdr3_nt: TGCGCCAGCAGCCAAGGGTCGAAGACAGATACGCAGTATTTT

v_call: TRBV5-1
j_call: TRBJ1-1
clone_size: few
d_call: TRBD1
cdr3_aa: CASKGQGNTEAFF
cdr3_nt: TGCGCCAGCAAGGGACAGGGGAACACTGAAGCTTTCTTT

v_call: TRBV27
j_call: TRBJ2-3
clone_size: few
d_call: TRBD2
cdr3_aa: CASSQLAGSSTDTQYF
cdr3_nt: TGTGCCAGCAGCCAGCTAGCGGGTTCTAGCACAGATACGCAGTATTTT

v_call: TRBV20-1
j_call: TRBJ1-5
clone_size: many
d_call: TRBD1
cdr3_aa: CSVTIGGHNQPQHF
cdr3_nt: TGCAGTGTTACCATAGGGGGCCACAATCAGCCCCAGCATTTT

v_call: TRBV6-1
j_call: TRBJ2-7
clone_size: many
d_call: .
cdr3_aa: CASTSIGGTYEQYF
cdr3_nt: TGTGCCAGCACGTCTATTGGCGGGACCTACGAGCAGTACTTC

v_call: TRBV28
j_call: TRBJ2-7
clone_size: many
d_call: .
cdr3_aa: CATGRDPSIYEQYF
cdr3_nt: TGTGCCACAGGTCGAGACCCGTCGATATACGAGCAGTACTTC

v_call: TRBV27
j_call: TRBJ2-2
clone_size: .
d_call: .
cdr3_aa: CASSLARGGGTGELFF
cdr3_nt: TGTGCCAGCAGTTTAGCCAGGGGGGGTGGCACCGGGGAGCTGTTTTTT

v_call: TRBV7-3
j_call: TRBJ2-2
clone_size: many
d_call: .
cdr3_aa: CASSADTNTGELFF
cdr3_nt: TGTGCCAGCAGCGCCGACACGAACACCGGGGAGCTGTTTTTT

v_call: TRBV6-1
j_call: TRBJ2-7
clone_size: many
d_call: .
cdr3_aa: CASRGGDISYEQYF
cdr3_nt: TGTGCCAGCAGGGGCGGGGACATTTCCTACGAGCAGTACTTC

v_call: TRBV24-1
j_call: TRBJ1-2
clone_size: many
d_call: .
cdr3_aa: CATSDPGNPARGYTF
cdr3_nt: TGTGCCACCAGTGACCCAGGTAACCCGGCCCGGGGCTACACCTTC

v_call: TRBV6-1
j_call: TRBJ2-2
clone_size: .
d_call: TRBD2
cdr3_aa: CAPTEWEGPGELFF
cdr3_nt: TGTGCCCCTACCGAGTGGGAGGGCCCCGGGGAGCTGTTTTTT

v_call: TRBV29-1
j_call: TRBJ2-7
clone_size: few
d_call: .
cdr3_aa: CSVDWGSDEQYF
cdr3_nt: TGCAGCGTTGATTGGGGTAGTGACGAGCAGTACTTC

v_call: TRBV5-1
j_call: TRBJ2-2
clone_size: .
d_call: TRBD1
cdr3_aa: CASSPKPDRGTTGELFF
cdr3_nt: TGCGCCAGCAGCCCGAAGCCGGACAGGGGGACGACCGGGGAGCTGTTTTTT

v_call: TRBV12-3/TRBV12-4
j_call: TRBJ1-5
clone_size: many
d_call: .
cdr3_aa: CASSWRINQPQHF
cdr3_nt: TGTGCCAGCAGTTGGAGGATCAATCAGCCCCAGCATTTT

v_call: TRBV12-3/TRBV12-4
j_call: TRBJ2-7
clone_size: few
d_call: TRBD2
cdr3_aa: CASTWGGRVYEQYF
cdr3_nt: TGTGCCAGCACCTGGGGCGGGAGGGTCTACGAGCAGTACTTC

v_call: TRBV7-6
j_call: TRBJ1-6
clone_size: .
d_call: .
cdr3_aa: CASSNGNSPLHF
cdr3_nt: TGTGCCAGCAGCAACGGGAATTCACCCCTCCACTTT

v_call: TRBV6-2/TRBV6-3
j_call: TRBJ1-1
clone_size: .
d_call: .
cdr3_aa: CASSSDPLIYAGGNTEAFF
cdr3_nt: TGTGCCAGCAGTTCCGATCCTTTAATTTACGCGGGAGGAAACACTGAAGCTTTCTTT

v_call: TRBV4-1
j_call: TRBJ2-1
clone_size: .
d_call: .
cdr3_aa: CASSQVRTGRNEQFF
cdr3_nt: TGCGCCAGCAGCCAAGTGAGGACGGGGAGGAATGAGCAGTTCTTC

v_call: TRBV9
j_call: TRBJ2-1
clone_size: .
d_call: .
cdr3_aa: CASSARGGYNEQFF
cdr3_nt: TGTGCCAGCAGCGCCCGCGGAGGATACAATGAGCAGTTCTTC

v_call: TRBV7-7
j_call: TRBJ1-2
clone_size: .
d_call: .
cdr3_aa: CARATGHGYTF
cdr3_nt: TGTGCTAGAGCAACAGGGCACGGCTACACCTTC

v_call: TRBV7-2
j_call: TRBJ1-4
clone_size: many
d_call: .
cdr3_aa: CASSYNRAGEKLFF
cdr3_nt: TGTGCCAGCAGCTACAACAGGGCGGGTGAAAAACTGTTTTTT

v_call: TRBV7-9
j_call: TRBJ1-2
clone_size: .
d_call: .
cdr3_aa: CASSTIRAVVGYGYTF
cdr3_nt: TGTGCCAGCAGCACGATCCGGGCGGTGGTAGGGTATGGCTACACCTTC